The 23 T cell receptor beta chains given below trace back to one sample, sequenced in a study of siplizumab effects on memory and regulatory T cells. TCRdb's copy holds only in-frame clones and misses some; the assay was immunoSEQ multiplex PCR. The data hold tens of thousands of clones, with 93% observed a single time. The sequenced sample was CD8+ T cells sorted from blood. Receptors originate from a human donor in good health.

The V gene is TRBV5-6, the J gene TRBJ2-3; D is possibly TRBD2 (6 bases). Trimming removed 6 bases at V and 2 bases at J, with 19 bases between. The CDR3 totals 16 residues. CDR1 is SGHDT, CDR2 YYEEEE, per germline. Written as DNA, the CDR3 is TGTGCCAGCATCGATTATAGCGGTTGGATCACAGATACGCAGTATTTT. Amino acids: CASIDYSGWITDTQYF.

This clone turned up a few times. This specimen includes other DNA sequences encoding the same CDR3. This chain uses TRBV14 with TRBJ1-1, with 10 bases lining up with TRBD1. Germline values: CDR1 SGHDN, CDR2 FVKESK. The CDR3 is 14 amino acids. The trim removed 6 bases at V and 3 bases at J, leaving 4 bases unmatched. CDR3 nucleotide sequence: TGTGCCAGCAGGTTAGGGACAGGGGACACTGAAGCTTTCTTT. As protein: CASRLGTGDTEAFF.

In its sample, this clone was seen once. The rearrangement uses TRBV28 and TRBJ2-6, with 8 bases lining up with TRBD1. J lost 1 base, V lost 6 bases, and 11 bases had no gene match. Germline V CDR1 and CDR2: MDHEN, SYDVKM. The CDR3 is made up of 18 amino acids. CDR3 DNA sequence: TGTGCCAGCAGCCTTGCTCAGGGGGCTAGTTCTGGGGCCAACGTCCTGACTTTC. It codes for CASSLAQGASSGANVLTF.

The rearrangement joins TRBV7-9 to TRBJ2-3; no firm D call. The CDR3 has 13 amino acids. Germline CDR1 is SEHNR and CDR2 is FQNEAQ (reference sequence). V lost 4 bases, J lost 4 bases, and 9 bases lay in between. This chain's CDR3 is CASSSVVSDTQYF. As DNA, the CDR3 is TGTGCCAGCAGCTCCGTGGTCTCAGATACGCAGTATTTT. Combining the CDR3 with reference TRBV7-9 and TRBJ2-3 gives the whole variable domain DTGVSQNPRHKITKRGQNVTFRCDPISEHNRLYWYRQTLGQGPEFLTYFQNEAQLEKSRLLSDRFSAERPKGSFSTLEIQRTEQGDSAMYLCASSSVVSDTQYFGPGTRLTVL.

This chain uses TRBV6-1 with TRBJ2-1; TRBD1 is a possible D gene (6 bases). The CDR3 is 16 residues long. The germline V and J ends were trimmed by 1 base and 6 bases, with 16 bases remaining between them. Germline CDR1 reads MNHNS; CDR2 reads SASEGT. CDR3: CASSEVPWTDLNEQFF. The CDR3 nucleotides are TGTGCCAGCAGTGAAGTTCCCTGGACAGACCTCAATGAGCAGTTCTTC.

The V and J genes are TRBV11-2 and TRBJ2-7, with D possibly being TRBD2 (6 bases). Germline V lookup: CDR1 SGHAT, CDR2 FQNNGV. This CDR3 contains 14 residues. V was pared by 3 bases and J by 2 bases, with 11 bases between. CDR3 loop: CASSFLAFPYEQYF. The DNA for the CDR3 is TGTGCCAGCAGCTTCCTAGCGTTCCCCTACGAGCAGTACTTC.

The chain employs TRBV11-2 and TRBJ2-7; 7 nucleotides agree with TRBD1. V shed 5 bases and J 6 bases; nucleotides not matched to a gene: 10. Germline V gene lookup returns CDR1 SGHAT and CDR2 FQNNGV. This CDR3 region has 14 residues. For the CDR3, the DNA is TGTGCCAGCAGCCCCCCGACAGGGTTTTTCGAGCAGTACTTC. It encodes CASSPPTGFFEQYF.

The rearrangement joins TRBV28 to TRBJ1-3; TRBD1 agrees at 7 bases. The CDR3 runs to 16 residues. Germline-derived CDR1 and CDR2 are MDHEN and SYDVKM. Unmatched junction bases numbered 5, after V lost 3 bases and J lost 0 bases. CDR3 in amino acids: CASSFLGTDSGNTIYF. CDR3 nucleotides: TGTGCCAGCAGTTTTCTCGGGACAGACTCTGGAAACACCATATATTTT.

The V and J genes are TRBV28 and TRBJ1-2, with D hard to call. With 3 bases removed from V and 8 bases from J, the gap between germline ends came to 7 bases. This CDR3 is built from 11 residues. Germline-derived CDR1 and CDR2 are MDHEN and SYDVKM. CDR3 protein: CASSFLEGYTF. In DNA, the CDR3 is TGTGCCAGCAGTTTTCTTGAGGGCTACACCTTC.

The chain couples TRBV19 to TRBJ2-7; TRBD1 aligns across 8 bases. Germline values: CDR1 LNHDA, CDR2 SQIVND (reference sequence). V was pared by 5 bases and J by 7 bases, with 10 bases of the junction left unmatched. The length of the CDR3 is 14 residues. DNA for the CDR3: TGTGCCAGTAGTCCAGGACAGGGACATTGGGAGCAGTACTTC. This sequence encodes CASSPGQGHWEQYF.

The chain is built from TRBV7-8 and TRBJ1-5; D is uncertain. This CDR3 comprises 14 residues. The germline CDR1 and CDR2 sequences are SGHVS and FQNEAQ. Trimming cost V 3 bases and J 5 bases, with 11 bases left between them. This chain's CDR3 is CASSLDGGDQPQHF. CDR3 nucleotide sequence: TGTGCCAGCAGCTTGGATGGAGGAGATCAGCCCCAGCATTTT.

The V and J genes are TRBV9 and TRBJ1-5; weak D call: TRBD1 (5 bases). This CDR3 has 15 amino acids. Germline assignment: CDR1 SGDLS and CDR2 YYNGEE. V dropped 3 bases and J dropped 2 bases, with 12 bases sitting between them. The DNA of the CDR3 is TGTGCCAGCAGCGCTGGGGGGAACCGCAATCAGCCCCAGCATTTT. As protein: CASSAGGNRNQPQHF.

The chain employs TRBV7-3 and TRBJ2-1; maybe TRBD2 (5 bases). V lost 5 bases and J 4 bases, leaving 18 bases between the germline ends. The CDR3 covers 16 residues. Germline V gene data show CDR1 as SGHTA and CDR2 as FQGTGA. DNA for the CDR3: TGTGCCAGCAGCCCGCCGGAGGCGGAGATGTACAATGAGCAGTTCTTC. The encoded protein is CASSPPEAEMYNEQFF.

This sequence joins TRBV25-1 and TRBJ1-2; D is possibly TRBD1 (6 bases). CDR1 and CDR2 from the germline V gene are MGHDK and SYGVNS. V shed 2 bases and J shed 4 bases, with 14 bases lying between them. This CDR3 is 15 amino acids long. The CDR3 nucleotides read TGTGCCAGCAGTGAAGGGGGGCCGGTCCTCTATGGCTACACCTTC. It is translated as CASSEGGPVLYGYTF.

The genes are TRBV9 and TRBJ2-1, with D possibly called TRBD1 or TRBD2 (7 bases each). In germline, CDR1 is SGDLS, CDR2 YYNGEE. This CDR3 is built from 15 residues. Trimming removed 2 bases from V and 10 bases from J, with 19 bases in between. This CDR3 is CASSVDTHRGGEQFF. The CDR3 DNA follows: TGTGCCAGCAGCGTCGACACCCACAGGGGAGGGGAGCAGTTCTTC. The complete variable domain, with remaining parts taken from reference TRBV9 and TRBJ2-1, reads DSGVTQTPKHLITATGQRVTLRCSPRSGDLSVYWYQQSLDQGLQFLIQYYNGEERAKGNILERFSAQQFPDLHSELNLSSLELGDSALYFCASSVDTHRGGEQFFGPGTRLTVL.

The chain recombines TRBV7-9 with TRBJ2-3, with 8 bases matching TRBD2. CDR1 SEHNR and CDR2 FQNEAQ come from the germline V gene (reference sequence). There are 16 residues in the CDR3. Trimming cost V 6 bases and J 4 bases; bases outside gene matches: 12. The CDR3 loop reads CASSTPNSGKADTQYF. In DNA, the CDR3 is TGTGCCAGCAGTACACCAAATAGCGGGAAAGCAGATACGCAGTATTTT.

The rearrangement joins TRBV14 to TRBJ2-7; 8 bases map to TRBD1. The V gene's germline CDR1 is SGHDN and CDR2 FVKESK. Unmatched junction bases numbered 8, after V lost 4 bases and J lost 3 bases. This CDR3 contains 15 residues. Here the CDR3 DNA reads TGTGCCAGCAGCCTCCGGACAGGGACGGACTACGAGCAGTACTTC. This sequence encodes CASSLRTGTDYEQYF.

On this clone: No DNA is shown, since the ends of the CDR3 on it are uncertain; the CDR3 is the one TCRdb lists. CDR3 loop: CASRDLGMGANYGYTF. The chain carries TRBV2 and TRBJ1-2; TRBD1 was called by the table and not checked on the DNA. The CDR3 is 16 amino acids long, termini counted. Germline lookup yields CDR1 SNHLY and CDR2 FYNNEI.

V and J are TRBV9 and TRBJ2-2; D is unclear. V was shortened by 9 bases and J by 9 bases, with 6 bases between the two germline ends. The CDR3 length is 9 residues. The germline gives CDR1 SGDLS, CDR2 YYNGEE. This CDR3 reads CATWWELFF. The CDR3 nucleotides are TGTGCCACATGGTGGGAGCTGTTTTTT.

This chain joins TRBV5-6 and TRBJ1-6; 7 bases fit TRBD1. V lost 4 bases, J lost 3 bases, and 7 bases stayed unmatched. The CDR3 totals 16 residues. The germline V gene encodes CDR1 SGHDT and CDR2 YYEEEE. Written as DNA, the CDR3 is TGTGCCAGCAGCCCGACCGGGACAGACTATAATTCACCCCTCCACTTT. Its translation: CASSPTGTDYNSPLHF.

This clone was observed once. The genes are TRBV12-5 and TRBJ2-2; 7 bases line up with TRBD1. After removal of 0 bases from V and 1 base from J, the junction contained 8 bases not matched to a gene. This CDR3 is 18 amino acids long. CDR1 is LGHNT, CDR2 FRNRAP, per germline. The CDR3: CASGLVYTGAVNTGELFF. The CDR3 bases are TGTGCTAGTGGTTTGGTCTACACAGGGGCCGTGAACACCGGGGAGCTGTTTTTT. The full variable domain, in which reference TRBV12-5 and TRBJ2-2 provide the parts outside the CDR3, is DARVTQTPRHKVTEMGQEVTMRCQPILGHNTVFWYRQTMMQGLELLAYFRNRAPLDDSGMPKDRFSAEMPDATLATLKIQPSEPRDSAVYFCASGLVYTGAVNTGELFFGEGSRLTVL.

V gene TRBV19 combines with J gene TRBJ2-2, with 7 bases fitting TRBD2. V gave up 8 bases and J gave up 5 bases; unmatched junction bases: 11. Per the germline V gene, CDR1 is LNHDA and CDR2 is SQIVND (reference sequence). The CDR3 covers 15 residues. In DNA form, the CDR3 reads TGTGCCAGTTCATTAGAGGGACTAATGACCGGGGAGCTGTTTTTT. The encoded protein is CASSLEGLMTGELFF.

The V call is TRBV5-1, the J call TRBJ2-3, with no clear D. V lost 4 bases, J lost 1 base, and 7 bases lay in between. Germline CDR1 reads SGHRS; CDR2 reads YFSETQ. The CDR3 is 13 residues long. CDR3 sequence (DNA): TGCGCCAGCAGCGACCGGGGCACAGATACGCAGTATTTT. This codes for CASSDRGTDTQYF.